The 27 T cell receptor beta chains in this list originate from one sample, sequenced in a study of T cell responses to AZD1222 COVID-19 vaccine. Method: immunoSEQ multiplex PCR; TCRdb's copy keeps in-frame clones and lacks some. Of some 140,000 clones in the sample, over 85% were seen once. The specimen was peripheral blood, collected on day 0 of AZD1222 vaccination. The receptors stem from an adult in good health.

This clone was observed a few times. The chain has TRBV11-1 and TRBJ2-7, with D unresolved. V lost 3 bases to trimming and J lost 1 base, with 16 bases between them. Looked up from germline, CDR1 is SGHAT and CDR2 is FQDESV (reference sequence). The CDR3 spans 16 residues. The CDR3 loop reads CASSFPPGHLSYEQYF. The DNA for the CDR3 is TGTGCCAGCAGCTTTCCCCCCGGGCATTTGTCCTACGAGCAGTACTTC.

V gene TRBV7-8 combines with J gene TRBJ1-5; tentative D call: TRBD1 (6 bases). The CDR3 is 15 residues long. The germline gives CDR1 SGHVS, CDR2 FQNEAQ. V shed 6 bases and J shed 7 bases, with 19 bases lying between them. Here the CDR3 DNA reads TGTGCCAGCAGTCCCAGCCGGGGGCTCCAACAGCCCCAGCATTTT. This codes for CASSPSRGLQQPQHF.

V is TRBV7-9 and J is TRBJ2-7; the D gene is possibly TRBD1 (6 bases). The CDR3 extends over 19 amino acids. The V end was cut by 6 bases, the J end by 1 base, with 28 bases between. Per germline, CDR1 SEHNR and CDR2 FQNEAQ (reference sequence). The CDR3 region is CASRLYGDTDFPQSYEQYF. For the CDR3, the DNA is TGTGCCAGCAGACTCTATGGGGACACCGACTTCCCCCAGTCCTACGAGCAGTACTTC.

The V gene is TRBV27, the J gene TRBJ2-1; 11 bases agree with TRBD2. V lost 2 bases to trimming and J lost 6 bases; unmatched junction nucleotides: 12. The CDR3 extends over 18 amino acids. Germline assignment: CDR1 MNHEY and CDR2 SMNVEV (reference sequence). Written as DNA, the CDR3 is TGTGCCAGCAGTTTAGGGACTAGCGGACCGCCGTCAGGCAATGAGCAGTTCTTC. Its translation is CASSLGTSGPPSGNEQFF.

J is TRBJ1-2 and V is TRBV4-3; D gene ambiguous. Germline CDR1 and CDR2: LGHNA and YSLEER. The ends were cut back, 0 bases at V and 8 bases at J, with 19 bases in the middle. This CDR3 is 16 amino acids long. CDR3 loop: CASSQDRTWRVGGYTF. In DNA form, the CDR3 reads TGCGCCAGCAGCCAAGATCGGACGTGGAGAGTTGGAGGCTACACCTTC.

The V and J genes are TRBV7-8 and TRBJ1-1; 7 nucleotides line up with TRBD1. V trimming: 4 bases; J trimming: 0 bases; junction bases outside the gene matches: 8. Germline V gene data show CDR1 as SGHVS and CDR2 as FQNEAQ. The CDR3 totals 16 residues. CDR3 sequence reads: CASSSRWGQLNTEAFF. CDR3 coding DNA: TGTGCCAGCAGCTCCCGATGGGGACAGCTGAACACTGAAGCTTTCTTT.

The CDR3 region has the DNA TGTGCCAGCAGCCTAACGTCCGGGACAGGGTGGTCCGGGGAGCTGTTTTTT. Protein sequence: CASSLTSGTGWSGELFF. The J gene is TRBJ2-2, the V gene TRBV5-5, with 9 bases matching TRBD1. The CDR3 length is 17 residues. The V gene's germline CDR1 is SGHKS and CDR2 YYEKEE (reference sequence). With V trimmed by 4 bases and J by 6 bases, 13 bases remained unmatched.

In DNA form, the CDR3 reads TGTGCCACCAGCCCCCGGGGTCCCACAGATACGCAGTATTTT. Protein sequence: CATSPRGPTDTQYF. The chain has TRBV15 and TRBJ2-3; possibly TRBD2 for D (5 bases). Trimming took 5 bases from V and 2 from J, leaving 11 bases between them. The CDR3 loop spans 14 amino acids. Germline V gene lookup returns CDR1 LNHNV and CDR2 YYDKDF (reference sequence).

The V and J genes are TRBV30 and TRBJ2-1; 7 bases align to TRBD1. This CDR3 contains 16 residues. CDR1 and CDR2 from the germline V gene are GTSNPN and SVGIG (reference sequence). The V gene end was trimmed by 2 bases and the J gene end by 0 bases; junction bases not matched to a gene: 7. The DNA of the CDR3 is TGTGCCTGGAGTCCACGACGGACAGGCTCCTACAATGAGCAGTTCTTC. Translated, it gives CAWSPRRTGSYNEQFF.

The V gene is TRBV6-6, the J gene TRBJ1-1; D gene ambiguous. This CDR3 spans 11 amino acids. V dropped 5 bases and J dropped 4 bases, with 5 bases sitting between them. Germline V gene lookup returns CDR1 MNHNY and CDR2 SVGAGI (reference sequence). CDR3 amino acids: CASSPVTEAFF. The CDR3 region has the DNA TGTGCCAGCAGTCCGGTCACTGAAGCTTTCTTT.

The chain employs TRBV7-2 and TRBJ2-2, with TRBD1 matching over 8 bases. Per the germline V gene, CDR1 is SGHTA and CDR2 is FQGNSA. With 4 bases clipped from V and 6 bases from J, the junction kept 7 bases outside the gene matches. CDR3 length equals 15 residues. The DNA of the CDR3 is TGTGCCAGCAGCTCACTAATACAGGGGGCCGGGGAGCTGTTTTTT. The encoded protein is CASSSLIQGAGELFF.

The J gene is TRBJ2-3, the V gene TRBV27, with 7 bases identical to TRBD2. The CDR3 runs 13 residues. CDR1 and CDR2 (germline): MNHEY, SMNVEV (reference sequence). V lost 6 bases to trimming and J lost 3 bases; unmatched junction nucleotides: 3. The CDR3 protein is CASSGRRTDTQYF. The CDR3 DNA reads as TGTGCCAGCAGCGGGAGGAGGACAGATACGCAGTATTTT.

This clone was detected only a few times. V gene TRBV5-1 combines with J gene TRBJ1-2; 7 bases are a match to TRBD1. CDR1 is SGHRS, CDR2 YFSETQ, per germline. Trimming cost V 4 bases and J 8 bases; bases outside gene matches: 17. This CDR3 has 16 amino acids. Here the CDR3 DNA reads TGCGCCAGCAGCCACCAACGACAGGGACGTGGTGGAGGCTACACCTTC. Amino acids: CASSHQRQGRGGGYTF.

The chain combines TRBV28 with TRBJ2-6; 8 bases are shared with TRBD2. The CDR3 runs to 18 residues. With V trimmed by 5 bases and J by 3 bases, 12 bases remained unmatched. The germline CDR1 and CDR2 sequences are MDHEN and SYDVKM. CDR3 protein: CASSPSGEGLVGANVLTF. CDR3 sequence (DNA): TGTGCCAGCAGTCCTTCCGGGGAGGGACTAGTTGGGGCCAACGTCCTGACTTTC.

The chain couples TRBV28 to TRBJ2-5; no clear D gene. The CDR3 totals 14 residues. Germline V gene lookup returns CDR1 MDHEN and CDR2 SYDVKM. Trimming removed 6 bases at V and 1 base at J, with 12 bases between. CDR3 nucleotide sequence: TGTGCCAGCAGCCCCCCGGCCGGCCAAGAGACCCAGTACTTC. Translating it yields CASSPPAGQETQYF.

This chain links TRBV19 with TRBJ2-7; D assignment may be TRBD1 or TRBD2 (5 bases each). This CDR3 is 18 amino acids long. Germline V lookup: CDR1 LNHDA, CDR2 SQIVND (reference sequence). Trimming removed 4 bases at V and 0 bases at J, with 22 bases between. The CDR3, as DNA: TGTGCCAGTAGTAGGGACCGGGCCCTCGTTCCAACCTCCTACGAGCAGTACTTC. Its translation: CASSRDRALVPTSYEQYF.

V gene TRBV5-1 combines with J gene TRBJ2-3; D perhaps matches TRBD1 (5 bases). With 5 bases removed from V and 6 bases from J, the gap between germline ends came to 10 bases. The CDR3 covers 12 residues. Germline lookup yields CDR1 SGHRS and CDR2 YFSETQ. The CDR3 protein is CASSSQGDTQYF. Here the CDR3 DNA reads TGCGCCAGCAGTTCCCAGGGTGATACGCAGTATTTT.

In this sample, this clone turned up once. The J gene is TRBJ2-3, the V gene TRBV7-2; 12 nucleotides align to TRBD2. Germline V CDR1 and CDR2: SGHTA, FQGNSA. Trimming cost V 5 bases and J 4 bases; bases outside gene matches: 10. The CDR3 totals 17 residues. The CDR3 loop reads CASSPSSGRGAADTQYF. CDR3 bases: TGTGCCAGCAGCCCCTCTAGCGGGAGGGGGGCAGCAGATACGCAGTATTTT. The variable domain in full, with the rest retrieved from reference TRBV7-2 and TRBJ2-3, is GAGVSQSPSNKVTEKGKDVELRCDPISGHTALYWYRQSLGQGLEFLIYFQGNSAPDKSGLPSDRFSAERTGGSVSTLTIQRTQQEDSAVYLCASSPSSGRGAADTQYFGPGTRLTVL.

This sequence joins TRBV3-1 (or the pseudogene TRBV3-2) and TRBJ1-1; TRBD1 matches 8 bases. This CDR3 comprises 12 residues. Germline loops: CDR1 LGHDT, CDR2 YNNKEL (reference sequence). The J segment lost 8 bases and the V segment lost 6 bases, leaving 5 bases of the junction unmatched. The CDR3 bases are TGTGCCAGCAGTCACAGGGGGTACGAAGCTTTCTTT. Translated, it gives CASSHRGYEAFF.

V and J are TRBV7-2 and TRBJ1-3, with 9 positions matching TRBD1. V was clipped by 3 bases and J by 5 bases; unmatched bases: 11. CDR1 and CDR2 from the germline V gene are SGHTA and FQGNSA. CDR3 length: 17 amino acids. CDR3 DNA: TGTGCCAGCAGCTTTCACCCGGGACAGGGAGTCCGAAACACCATATATTTT. Translating it yields CASSFHPGQGVRNTIYF.

The gene calls are TRBV27 and TRBJ2-3; 8 nucleotides line up with TRBD1. The CDR3 contains 12 residues. The germline CDR1 and CDR2 sequences are MNHEY and SMNVEV (reference sequence). J was trimmed by 13 bases and V by 5 bases; bases with no gene match: 8. For the CDR3, the DNA is TGTGCCAGCAGTACGACAGGGGATCCGAAGTATTTT. Translating gives CASSTTGDPKYF.

The CDR3 coding sequence is TGTGCCACCAGTGATTCGCGAGTTGCCGGGGTCGAGGAGACCCAGTACTTC. Translating it yields CATSDSRVAGVEETQYF. The chain uses TRBV24-1 and TRBJ2-5, with a tentative D call TRBD2 (5 bases). V was pared by 2 bases and J by 5 bases, with 20 bases between. Germline CDR1 reads KGHDR; CDR2 reads SFDVKD. The CDR3 sequence is 17 residues long.

The chain recombines TRBV9 with TRBJ2-2, with D possibly TRBD1 on 6 matching bases. V lost 0 bases and J 6 bases, leaving 12 bases between the germline ends. Per the germline V gene, CDR1 is SGDLS and CDR2 is YYNGEE. The CDR3 has 15 amino acids. CDR3 nucleotides: TGTGCCAGCAGCGTAGTACAGGGTAGTTCCGGGGAGCTGTTTTTT. It encodes CASSVVQGSSGELFF.

The chain joins TRBV29-1 to TRBJ1-1; TRBD1 matches at 7 bases. The V segment lost 1 base and the J segment 1 base; nucleotides outside the gene matches: 0. Germline CDR1 and CDR2: SQVTM and ANQGSEA. The CDR3 is 13 residues long. CDR3 nucleotides: TGCAGCGTTGAAGGGACAGGGAACACTGAAGCTTTCTTT. Residues: CSVEGTGNTEAFF.

CDR3 bases: TGTGCCAGCAGTAATGGGCGGACAGGGAGTCAGCCCCAGCATTTT. This gives the protein CASSNGRTGSQPQHF. The chain uses TRBV6-2 or TRBV6-3 and TRBJ1-5, with 8 bases lining up with TRBD1. V lost 5 bases and J lost 6; bases outside the gene matches: 9. This CDR3 spans 15 amino acids. The germline V gene has CDR1 MNHEY and CDR2 SVGEGT.

The chain combines TRBV18 with TRBJ1-1; D is ambiguous. This CDR3 has 13 amino acids. The V gene's germline CDR1 is KGHSH and CDR2 LQKENI. The V end was cut by 6 bases, the J end by 8 bases, with 16 bases between. The CDR3 DNA reads TGTGCCAGCTCCCCAGGTCTCAGAGACGAAGCTTTCTTT. Protein product: CASSPGLRDEAFF.

This chain links TRBV30 with TRBJ2-1; 12 bases fit TRBD2. Germline-derived CDR1 and CDR2 are GTSNPN and SVGIG (reference sequence). After removal of 5 bases from V and 4 bases from J, the junction contained 3 bases not matched to a gene. The CDR3 covers 14 residues. Written as DNA, the CDR3 is TGTGCCTGGGGGGGACTAGCGGGTTACAATGAGCAGTTCTTC. Amino acid sequence: CAWGGLAGYNEQFF.